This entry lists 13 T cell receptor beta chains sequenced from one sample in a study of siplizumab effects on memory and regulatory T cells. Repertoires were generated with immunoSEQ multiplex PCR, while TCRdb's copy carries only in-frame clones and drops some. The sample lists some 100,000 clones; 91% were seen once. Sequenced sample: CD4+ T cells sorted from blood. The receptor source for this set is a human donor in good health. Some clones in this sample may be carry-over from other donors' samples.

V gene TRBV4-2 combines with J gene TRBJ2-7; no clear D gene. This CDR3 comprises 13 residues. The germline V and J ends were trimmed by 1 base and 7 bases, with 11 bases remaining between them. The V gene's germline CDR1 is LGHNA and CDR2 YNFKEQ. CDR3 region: CASSQGLRYEQYF. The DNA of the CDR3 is TGTGCCAGCAGCCAAGGTTTGCGGTATGAGCAGTACTTC.

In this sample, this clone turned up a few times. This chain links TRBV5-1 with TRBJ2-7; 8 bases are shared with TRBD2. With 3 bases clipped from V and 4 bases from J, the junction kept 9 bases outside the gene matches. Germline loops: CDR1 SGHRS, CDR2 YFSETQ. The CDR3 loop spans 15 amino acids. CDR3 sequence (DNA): TGCGCCAGCAGCTCAAACCCAACTAGCGGATACGAGCAGTACTTC. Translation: CASSSNPTSGYEQYF.

CDR3 coding DNA: TGTGCCAGCAGCGGACAGAATAATGAAAAACTGTTTTTT. This encodes CASSGQNNEKLFF. The genes are TRBV28 and TRBJ1-4, with D perhaps matching TRBD1 (6 bases). Trimming left V 6 bases short and J 4 bases short, with 9 bases between. The CDR3 has 13 amino acids. Germline CDR1 is MDHEN and CDR2 is SYDVKM.

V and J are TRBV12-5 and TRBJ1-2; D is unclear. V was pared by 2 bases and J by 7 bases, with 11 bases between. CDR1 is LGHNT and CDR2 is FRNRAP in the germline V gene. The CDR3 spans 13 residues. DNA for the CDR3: TGTGCTAGTGGTTTGAGTAACCCAGGTGGCTACACCTTC. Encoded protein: CASGLSNPGGYTF.

CDR3 in DNA: TGTGCCAGCGGCCCGGGACTAGCGGGAAGTGAGCAGTACTTC. Translated: CASGPGLAGSEQYF. The chain combines TRBV2 with TRBJ2-7; TRBD2 aligns across 13 bases. The junction had 8 bases not matched to a gene; V was cut back by 8 bases and J by 7 bases. The CDR3 has 14 amino acids. Germline loops: CDR1 SNHLY, CDR2 FYNNEI.

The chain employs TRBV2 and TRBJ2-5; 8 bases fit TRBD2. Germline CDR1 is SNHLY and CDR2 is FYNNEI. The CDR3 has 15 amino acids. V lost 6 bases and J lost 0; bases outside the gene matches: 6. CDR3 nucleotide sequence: TGTGCCAGCAGAGGGCAAGCGGGAGACCAAGAGACCCAGTACTTC. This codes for CASRGQAGDQETQYF.

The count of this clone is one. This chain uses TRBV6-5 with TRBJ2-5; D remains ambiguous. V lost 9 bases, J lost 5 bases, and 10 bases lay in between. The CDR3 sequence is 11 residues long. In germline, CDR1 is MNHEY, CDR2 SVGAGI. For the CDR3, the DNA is TGTGCCAGTAGGGCCGAGGAGACCCAGTACTTC. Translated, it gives CASRAEETQYF.

This chain's CDR3 is CASSPRDFSSYNEQFF. CDR3 bases: TGTGCCAGCAGCCCCCGAGACTTCAGCTCCTACAATGAGCAGTTCTTC. The chain uses TRBV14 and TRBJ2-1, with D hard to call. The CDR3 runs to 16 residues. Trimming shortened V by 4 bases and J by 0 bases, and 13 bases separated the two germline ends. Germline values: CDR1 SGHDN, CDR2 FVKESK.

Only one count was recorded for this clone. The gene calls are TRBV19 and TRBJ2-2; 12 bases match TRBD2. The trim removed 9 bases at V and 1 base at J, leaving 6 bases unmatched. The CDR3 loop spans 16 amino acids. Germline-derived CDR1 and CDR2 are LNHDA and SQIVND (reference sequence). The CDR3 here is CASGLAGTWNTGELFF. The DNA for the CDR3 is TGTGCCAGCGGACTAGCGGGAACGTGGAACACCGGGGAGCTGTTTTTT.

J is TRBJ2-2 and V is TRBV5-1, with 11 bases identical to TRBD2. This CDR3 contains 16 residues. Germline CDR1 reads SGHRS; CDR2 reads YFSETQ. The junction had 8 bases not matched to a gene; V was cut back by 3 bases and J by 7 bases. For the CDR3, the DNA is TGCGCCAGCAGCTCGCGGACTAGCGGGTCTAGCGGGGAGCTGTTTTTT. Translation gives CASSSRTSGSSGELFF.

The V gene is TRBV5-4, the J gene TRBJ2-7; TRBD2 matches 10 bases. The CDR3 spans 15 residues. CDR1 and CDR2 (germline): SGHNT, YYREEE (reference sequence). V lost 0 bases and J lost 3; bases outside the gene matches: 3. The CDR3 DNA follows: TGTGCCAGCAGCTTGGATTCTAGCGGGAGCTACGAGCAGTACTTC. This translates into CASSLDSSGSYEQYF.

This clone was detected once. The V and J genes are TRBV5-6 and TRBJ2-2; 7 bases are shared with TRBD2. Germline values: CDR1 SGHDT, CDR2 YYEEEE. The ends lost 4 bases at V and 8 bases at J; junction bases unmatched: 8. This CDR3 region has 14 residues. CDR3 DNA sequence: TGTGCCAGCAGCCGGGACTACCTGGGAGGGGAGCTGTTTTTT. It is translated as CASSRDYLGGELFF.

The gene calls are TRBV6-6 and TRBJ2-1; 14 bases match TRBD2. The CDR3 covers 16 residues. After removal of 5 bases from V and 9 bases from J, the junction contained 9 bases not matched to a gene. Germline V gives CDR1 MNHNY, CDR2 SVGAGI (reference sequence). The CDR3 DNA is TGTGCCAGCAGTATACGCGGGACTAGCGGGAGAGTTGAGCAGTTCTTC. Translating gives CASSIRGTSGRVEQFF.